This TCR beta chain was found in a study of T cell responses to AZD1222 COVID-19 vaccine. Study context: Pooling of second doses given at about 4 or about 12 weeks was done. Study-wide findings and caveats: Repertoire sampling occurred only after the peak T cell response. The sample set comprised mostly white British donors with more females, and clonal diversity was possibly underestimated. Baseline seropositives among AZD1222 recipients totaled only six.

Germline CDR1 is GTSNPN and CDR2 is SVGIG (reference sequence). The V and J ends lost 0 bases and 6 bases, in that order; junction bases with no gene match: 7. The CDR3 loop spans 16 amino acids. In the case of this clone: Its target is unknown.

The table came from immunoSEQ multiplex PCR; TCRdb's copy has only in-frame clones and leaves some out. The sample has 120,000 or so clones; nearly 90% are singletons. The clonotype comes from an adult in good health. The material was peripheral blood, obtained on day 0 of AZD1222 vaccination. The chain combines TRBV30 with TRBJ1-5; TRBD1 agrees at 11 bases. CDR3 sequence reads: CAWSVRGQGASQPQHF. DNA for the CDR3: TGTGCCTGGAGTGTACGTGGACAGGGGGCTAGTCAGCCCCAGCATTTT.